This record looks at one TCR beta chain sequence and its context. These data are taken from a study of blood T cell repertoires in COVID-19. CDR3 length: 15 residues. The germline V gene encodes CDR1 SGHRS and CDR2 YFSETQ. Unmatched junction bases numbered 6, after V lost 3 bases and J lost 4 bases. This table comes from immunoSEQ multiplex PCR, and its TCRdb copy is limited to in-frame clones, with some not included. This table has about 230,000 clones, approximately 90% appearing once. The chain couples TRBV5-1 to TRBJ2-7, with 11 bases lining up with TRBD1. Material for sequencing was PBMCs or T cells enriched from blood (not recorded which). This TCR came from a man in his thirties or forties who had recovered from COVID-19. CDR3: CASSSTGQGAYEQYF. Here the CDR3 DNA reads TGCGCCAGCAGCTCAACTGGACAGGGGGCATACGAGCAGTACTTC.